Following are 17 T cell receptor beta chains from one sample sequenced in a study of cytomegalovirus exposure and HLA in healthy donors. PCR employed 60 Vbeta and 13 Jbeta primers. Libraries were prepared by immunoSEQ multiplex PCR; TCRdb keeps only in-frame clonotypes and omits some of them. The sample includes around 94,000 clones, roughly 84% of them seen just once. The source material was PBMCs. All receptors come from a man younger than 30 in good health and CMV-seronegative.

The CDR3 DNA sequence: TGTGCCAGCAGCTCTGCAACGGGTTCACCCCTCCACTTT. Translated, it gives CASSSATGSPLHF. The rearrangement joins TRBV7-2 to TRBJ1-6; D remains ambiguous. Per the germline V gene, CDR1 is SGHTA and CDR2 is FQGNSA. The ends were cut back, 4 bases at V and 9 bases at J, with 10 bases in the middle. The CDR3 length is 13 residues.

The CDR3 loop reads CSVEGGAGGRLDEQYF. In DNA, the CDR3 is TGCAGCGTTGAGGGCGGAGCGGGAGGGCGATTAGACGAGCAGTACTTC. The chain couples TRBV29-1 to TRBJ2-7; 10 bases map to TRBD2. With 3 bases clipped from V and 5 bases from J, the junction kept 13 bases outside the gene matches. Germline CDR1 is SQVTM and CDR2 is ANQGSEA. This CDR3 has 16 residues.

This chain joins TRBV6-1 and TRBJ2-7; D is unclear. CDR1 is MNHNS, CDR2 SASEGT, per germline. V lost 6 bases and J lost 4, with 7 bases in between. The CDR3 totals 11 residues. The CDR3 nucleotides read TGTGCCAGCAGCAACTCGTACGAGCAGTACTTC. The encoded protein is CASSNSYEQYF.

This clone was seen only once. This chain links TRBV19 with TRBJ1-1; 7 bases match TRBD1. Losses at the gene ends were 5 bases for V and 1 base for J; bases not matched to a gene: 4. Germline CDR1 is LNHDA and CDR2 is SQIVND (reference sequence). This CDR3 has 14 residues. CDR3 coding DNA: TGTGCCAGTAGTGCTTACAGGGGGAACACTGAAGCTTTCTTT. As protein: CASSAYRGNTEAFF.

This chain joins TRBV27 and TRBJ2-1, with TRBD1 matching 7 bases. Germline V CDR1 and CDR2: MNHEY, SMNVEV (reference sequence). V trimming: 2 bases; J trimming: 8 bases; junction bases outside the gene matches: 9. CDR3 size: 15 residues. The CDR3 here is CASSLRGPTRHEQFF. CDR3 DNA: TGTGCCAGCAGTTTAAGGGGGCCCACTAGGCATGAGCAGTTCTTC.

The chain carries TRBV2 and TRBJ2-7; 7 nucleotides match TRBD2. Unmatched junction bases numbered 7, after V lost 10 bases and J lost 1 base. The germline V gene has CDR1 SNHLY and CDR2 FYNNEI. The CDR3 covers 13 residues. DNA of the CDR3: TGTGCCACAGCCGGGGGGATTTCCTACGAGCAGTACTTC. Residues: CATAGGISYEQYF. Full variable domain (remainder filled in from reference TRBV2 and TRBJ2-7): EPEVTQTPSHQVTQMGQEVILRCVPISNHLYFYWYRQILGQKVEFLVSFYNNEISEKSEIFDDQFSVERPDGSNFTLKIRSTKLEDSAMYFCATAGGISYEQYFGPGTRLTVT.

The chain links TRBV9 to TRBJ2-1; D perhaps matches TRBD1 (6 bases). The CDR3 sequence is 14 residues long. Trimming stripped 5 bases from V and 7 bases from J, with 16 bases between. CDR1 and CDR2 (germline): SGDLS, YYNGEE. The CDR3 loop is CASSLVQGRNEQFF. In DNA, the CDR3 is TGTGCCAGCAGTTTGGTACAGGGACGTAATGAGCAGTTCTTC.

The chain joins TRBV28 to TRBJ2-1, with 7 bases matching TRBD2. The CDR3 has 15 amino acids. J gave up 1 base and V 5 bases, and 5 bases lay outside the gene matches. Germline V gene lookup returns CDR1 MDHEN and CDR2 SYDVKM. CDR3 amino acids: CASSPSGASYNEQFF. Written as DNA, the CDR3 is TGTGCCAGCAGTCCCAGCGGGGCGTCCTACAATGAGCAGTTCTTC. Full variable domain (rest looked up from reference TRBV28 and TRBJ2-1): DVKVTQSSRYLVKRTGEKVFLECVQDMDHENMFWYRQDPGLGLRLIYFSYDVKMKEKGDIPEGYSVSREKKERFSLILESASTNQTSMYLCASSPSGASYNEQFFGPGTRLTVL.

The chain recombines TRBV30 with TRBJ2-6; 10 bases are a match to TRBD1. The CDR3 extends over 16 amino acids. V shed 2 bases, J shed 4 bases, and the junction held 5 bases outside the gene matches. The germline V gene encodes CDR1 GTSNPN and CDR2 SVGIG (reference sequence). In DNA, the CDR3 is TGTGCCTGGAGTACCGGGACAGGGGCCGGGGCCAACGTCCTGACTTTC. Its translation is CAWSTGTGAGANVLTF.

The chain combines TRBV7-9 with TRBJ2-7; 8 bases match TRBD1. This CDR3 is built from 15 residues. In germline, CDR1 is SEHNR, CDR2 FQNEAQ (reference sequence). Unmatched junction bases numbered 6, after V lost 4 bases and J lost 1 base. In DNA form, the CDR3 reads TGTGCCAGCAGCTCACAGGGGGTGGAATCCTACGAGCAGTACTTC. As protein: CASSSQGVESYEQYF.

This clone was counted a few times. V and J are TRBV7-3 and TRBJ2-1, with no clear D. Trimming took off 2 bases at V and 1 base at J, with 3 bases between the two ends. CDR1 is SGHTA and CDR2 is FQGTGA in the germline V gene. The CDR3 runs 13 residues. Here the CDR3 DNA reads TGTGCCAGCAGCTTAGTATCCTACAATGAGCAGTTCTTC. This encodes CASSLVSYNEQFF.

The chain couples TRBV30 to TRBJ2-2; TRBD2 aligns across 11 bases. Germline loops: CDR1 GTSNPN, CDR2 SVGIG (reference sequence). J gave up 6 bases and V 1 base, and 7 bases lay outside the gene matches. The CDR3 spans 16 residues. CDR3 residues: CAWSDLTSGSAGELFF. As DNA, the CDR3 is TGTGCCTGGAGTGATCTTACTAGCGGGAGTGCCGGGGAGCTGTTTTTT.

The J gene is TRBJ2-1, the V gene TRBV7-3; 8 bases line up with TRBD2. There are 14 residues in the CDR3. The V and J ends lost 4 bases and 7 bases, in that order; junction bases with no gene match: 6. Germline-derived CDR1 and CDR2 are SGHTA and FQGTGA. Here the CDR3 DNA reads TGTGCCAGCAGCTATGGACTAGCTTGGAATGAGCAGTTCTTC. Encoded protein: CASSYGLAWNEQFF.

The chain links TRBV11-2 to TRBJ2-7; 12 bases are shared with TRBD2. The CDR3 consists of 15 residues. Germline-derived CDR1 and CDR2 are SGHAT and FQNNGV. The junction had 6 bases not matched to a gene; V was cut back by 4 bases and J by 5 bases. The DNA of the CDR3 is TGTGCCAGCAGCTCTTCGACTAGCGGGAGCCACGAGCAGTACTTC. This gives the protein CASSSSTSGSHEQYF.

The V gene is TRBV13, the J gene TRBJ2-7, with D maybe TRBD2 (5 bases). Trimming removed 1 base from V and 7 bases from J, with 11 bases in between. This CDR3 spans 13 amino acids. The germline V gene encodes CDR1 PRHDT and CDR2 FYEKMQ (reference sequence). The CDR3 loop reads CASSLDGWREQYF. The CDR3 coding sequence is TGTGCCAGCAGCTTAGACGGGTGGAGGGAGCAGTACTTC. Supplemented by reference TRBV13 and TRBJ2-7, the full variable domain reads AAGVIQSPRHLIKEKRETATLKCYPIPRHDTVYWYQQGPGQDPQFLISFYEKMQSDKGSIPDRFSAQQFSDYHSELNMSSLELGDSALYFCASSLDGWREQYFGPGTRLTVT.

This chain joins TRBV27 and TRBJ1-6; 8 bases are a match to TRBD1. The length of the CDR3 is 15 residues. J lost 8 bases, V lost 3 bases, and 6 bases had no gene match. Germline lookup yields CDR1 MNHEY and CDR2 SMNVEV (reference sequence). The CDR3: CASSLWTGSDSPLHF. The DNA for the CDR3 is TGTGCCAGCAGTTTGTGGACAGGGTCGGATTCACCCCTCCACTTT.

The chain links TRBV5-6 to TRBJ1-2, with D uncertain. V shed 0 bases and J shed 8 bases, with 8 bases lying between them. Germline V gives CDR1 SGHDT, CDR2 YYEEEE. The CDR3 contains 12 residues. The CDR3 loop reads CASSLVPGGYTF. The CDR3 nucleotides are TGTGCCAGCAGCTTGGTCCCGGGGGGCTACACCTTC.